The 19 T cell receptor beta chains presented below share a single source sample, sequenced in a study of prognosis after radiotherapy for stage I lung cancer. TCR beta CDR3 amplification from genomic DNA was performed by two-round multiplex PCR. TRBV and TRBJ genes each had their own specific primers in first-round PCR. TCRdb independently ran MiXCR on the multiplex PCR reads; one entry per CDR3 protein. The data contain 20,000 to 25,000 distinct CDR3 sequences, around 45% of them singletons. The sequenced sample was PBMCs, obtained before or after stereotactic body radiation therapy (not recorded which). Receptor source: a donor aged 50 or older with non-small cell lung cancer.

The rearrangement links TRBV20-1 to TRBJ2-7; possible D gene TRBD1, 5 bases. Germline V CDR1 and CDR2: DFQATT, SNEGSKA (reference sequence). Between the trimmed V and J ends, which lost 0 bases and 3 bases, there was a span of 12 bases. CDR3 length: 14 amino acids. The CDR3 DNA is TGCAGTGCTAGAGATAGACAGCCACTCTACGAGCAGTACTTC. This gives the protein CSARDRQPLYEQYF.

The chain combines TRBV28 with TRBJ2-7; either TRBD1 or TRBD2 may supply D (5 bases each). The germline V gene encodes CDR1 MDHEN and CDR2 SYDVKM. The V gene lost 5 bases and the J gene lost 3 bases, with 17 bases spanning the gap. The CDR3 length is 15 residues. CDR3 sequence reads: CASSLTGAGSYEQYF. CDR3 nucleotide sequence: TGTGCCAGCAGTCTAACCGGGGCAGGGAGCTACGAGCAGTACTTC.

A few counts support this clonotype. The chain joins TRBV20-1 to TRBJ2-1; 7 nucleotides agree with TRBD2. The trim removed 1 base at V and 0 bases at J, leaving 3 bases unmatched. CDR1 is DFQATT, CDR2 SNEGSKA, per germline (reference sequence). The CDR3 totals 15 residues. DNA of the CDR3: TGCAGTGCTAGAGCAGCGGGAAACTCCTACAATGAGCAGTTCTTC. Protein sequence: CSARAAGNSYNEQFF.

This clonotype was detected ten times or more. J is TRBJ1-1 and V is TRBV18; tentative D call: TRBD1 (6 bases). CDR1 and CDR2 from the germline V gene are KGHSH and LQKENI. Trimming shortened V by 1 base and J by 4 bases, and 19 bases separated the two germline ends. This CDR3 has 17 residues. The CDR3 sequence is CASSPLNRAMMGTEAFF. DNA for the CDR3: TGTGCCAGCTCACCACTTAACAGGGCGATGATGGGCACTGAAGCTTTCTTT.

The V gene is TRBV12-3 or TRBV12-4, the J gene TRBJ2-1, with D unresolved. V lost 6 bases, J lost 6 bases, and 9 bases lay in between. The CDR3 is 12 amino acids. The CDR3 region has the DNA TGTGCCAGCAGCCTCTGGGGCAATGAGCAGTTCTTC. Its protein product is CASSLWGNEQFF.

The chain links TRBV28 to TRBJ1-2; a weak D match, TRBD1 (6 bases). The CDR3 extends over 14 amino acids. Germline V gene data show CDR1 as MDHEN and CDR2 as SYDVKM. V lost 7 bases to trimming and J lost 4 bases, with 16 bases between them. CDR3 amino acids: CASITHTGTYGYTF. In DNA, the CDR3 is TGTGCCAGCATCACACACACAGGGACCTATGGCTACACCTTC.

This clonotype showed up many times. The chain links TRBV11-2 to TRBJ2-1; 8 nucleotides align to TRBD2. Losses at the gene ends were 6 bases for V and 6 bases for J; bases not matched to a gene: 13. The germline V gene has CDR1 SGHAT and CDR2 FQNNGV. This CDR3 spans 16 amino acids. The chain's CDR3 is CASRSPGTRVVNEQFF. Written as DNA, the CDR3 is TGTGCCAGCAGGTCGCCCGGGACTAGAGTAGTCAATGAGCAGTTCTTC.

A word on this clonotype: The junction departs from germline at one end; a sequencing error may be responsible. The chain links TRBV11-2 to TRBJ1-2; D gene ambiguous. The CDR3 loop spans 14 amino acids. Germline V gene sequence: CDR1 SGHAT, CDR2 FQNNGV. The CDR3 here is CACSTSVGMSGYTF. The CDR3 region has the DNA TGTGCCTGCAGCACGTCGGTCGGCATGAGCGGCTACACCTTC.

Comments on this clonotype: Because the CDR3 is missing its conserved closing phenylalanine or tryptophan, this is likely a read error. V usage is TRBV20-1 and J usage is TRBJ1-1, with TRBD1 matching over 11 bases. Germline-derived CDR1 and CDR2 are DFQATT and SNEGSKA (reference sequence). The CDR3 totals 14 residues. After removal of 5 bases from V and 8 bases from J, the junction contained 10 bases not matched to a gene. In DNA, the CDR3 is TGCAGTGCTCAGTCCGGGACAGGGGGTTTGGAAGCTTTCTCT. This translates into CSAQSGTGGLEAFS.

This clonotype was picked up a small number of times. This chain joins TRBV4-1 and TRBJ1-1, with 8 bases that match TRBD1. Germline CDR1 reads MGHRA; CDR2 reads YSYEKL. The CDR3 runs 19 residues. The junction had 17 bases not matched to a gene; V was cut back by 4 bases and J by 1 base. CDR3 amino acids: CASSLLTVGAGGANTEAFF. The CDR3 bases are TGCGCCAGCAGCCTTCTCACAGTCGGGGCAGGGGGCGCGAACACTGAAGCTTTCTTT.

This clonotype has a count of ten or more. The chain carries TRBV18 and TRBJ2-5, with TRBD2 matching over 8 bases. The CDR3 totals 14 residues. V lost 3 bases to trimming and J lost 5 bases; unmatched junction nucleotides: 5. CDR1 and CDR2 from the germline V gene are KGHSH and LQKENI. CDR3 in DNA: TGTGCCAGCTCACCGAGGGGACTAGAGGAGACCCAGTACTTC. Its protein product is CASSPRGLEETQYF.

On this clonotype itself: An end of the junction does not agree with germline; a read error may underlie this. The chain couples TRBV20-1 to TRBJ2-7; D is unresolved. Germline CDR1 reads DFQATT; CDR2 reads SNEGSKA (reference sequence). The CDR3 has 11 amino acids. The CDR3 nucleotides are TGCAGTGCTAGCCGCTCCTACGATCAGTACTTC. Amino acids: CSASRSYDQYF.

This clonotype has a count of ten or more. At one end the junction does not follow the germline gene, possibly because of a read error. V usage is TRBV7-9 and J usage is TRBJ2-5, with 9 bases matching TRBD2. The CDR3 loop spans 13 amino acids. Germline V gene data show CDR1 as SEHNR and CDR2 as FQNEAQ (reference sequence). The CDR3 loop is CASRLAGAETQYF. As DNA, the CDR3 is TGTGCCAGCAGGTTAGCGGGAGCGGAGACCCAGTACTTC.

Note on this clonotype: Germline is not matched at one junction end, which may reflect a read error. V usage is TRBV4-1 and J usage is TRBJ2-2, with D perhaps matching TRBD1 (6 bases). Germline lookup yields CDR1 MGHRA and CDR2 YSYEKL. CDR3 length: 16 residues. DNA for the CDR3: TGTGCCAGCAGGGTAACCGGGACACCGAGCACCGGGGAGCTGTTTTTT. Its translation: CASRVTGTPSTGELFF.

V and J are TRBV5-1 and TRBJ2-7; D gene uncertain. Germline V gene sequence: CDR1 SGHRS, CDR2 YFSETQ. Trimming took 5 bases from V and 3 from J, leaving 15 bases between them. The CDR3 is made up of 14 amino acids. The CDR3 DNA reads TGCGCCAGCAGTCCCCAGCCGTCTAGCTACGAGCAGTACTTC. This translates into CASSPQPSSYEQYF.

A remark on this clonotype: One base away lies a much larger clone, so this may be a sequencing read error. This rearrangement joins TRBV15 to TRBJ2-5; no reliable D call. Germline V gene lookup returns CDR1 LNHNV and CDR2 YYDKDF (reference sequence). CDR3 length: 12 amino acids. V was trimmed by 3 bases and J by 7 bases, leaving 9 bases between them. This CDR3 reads CATSSTIWTQYF. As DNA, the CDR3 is TGTGCCACCAGCAGTACCATTTGGACCCAGTACTTC.

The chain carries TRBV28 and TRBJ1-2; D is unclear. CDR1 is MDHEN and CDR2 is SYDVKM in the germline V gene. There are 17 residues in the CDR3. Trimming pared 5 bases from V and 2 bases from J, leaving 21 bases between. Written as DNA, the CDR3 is TGTGCCAGCAGTCCCGTGACAAGGAGGGAGGCGAACTATGGCTACACCTTC. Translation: CASSPVTRREANYGYTF.

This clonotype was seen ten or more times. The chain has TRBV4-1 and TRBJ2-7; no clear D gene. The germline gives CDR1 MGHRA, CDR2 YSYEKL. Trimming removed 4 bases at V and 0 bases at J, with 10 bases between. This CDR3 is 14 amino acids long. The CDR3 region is CASSRLESSYEQYF. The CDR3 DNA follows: TGCGCCAGCAGCCGCCTAGAGAGCTCCTACGAGCAGTACTTC.

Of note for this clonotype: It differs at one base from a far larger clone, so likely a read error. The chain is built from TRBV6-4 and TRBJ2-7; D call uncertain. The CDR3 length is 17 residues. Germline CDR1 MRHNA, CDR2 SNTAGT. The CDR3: CASSYSQPARLDYEQYF. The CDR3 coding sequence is TGTGCCAGCAGTTACTCACAGCCGGCACGGCTAGACTACGAGCAGTACTTC.